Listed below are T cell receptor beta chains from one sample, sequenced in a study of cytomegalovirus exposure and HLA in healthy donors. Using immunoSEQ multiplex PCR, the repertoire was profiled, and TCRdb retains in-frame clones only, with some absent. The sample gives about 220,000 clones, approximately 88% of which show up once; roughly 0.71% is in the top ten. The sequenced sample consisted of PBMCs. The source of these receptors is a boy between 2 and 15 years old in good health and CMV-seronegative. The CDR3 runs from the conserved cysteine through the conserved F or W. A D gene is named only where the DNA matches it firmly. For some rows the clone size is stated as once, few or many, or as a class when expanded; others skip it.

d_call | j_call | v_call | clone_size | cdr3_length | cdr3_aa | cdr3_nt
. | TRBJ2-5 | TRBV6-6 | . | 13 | CASSYGAQETQYF | TGTGCCAGCAGTTATGGGGCCCAAGAGACCCAGTACTTC
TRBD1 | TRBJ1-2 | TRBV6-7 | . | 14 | CASSRTGKSGGYTF | TGTGCCAGCAGTCGGACAGGGAAGTCGGGTGGCTACACCTTC
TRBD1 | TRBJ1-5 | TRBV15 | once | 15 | CATSSDRGVGQPQHF | TGTGCCACCAGCAGCGACAGGGGTGTGGGTCAGCCCCAGCATTTT
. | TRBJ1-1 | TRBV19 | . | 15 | CASSIVVGAGTEAFF | TGTGCCAGTAGTATAGTGGTAGGGGCTGGTACTGAAGCTTTCTTT
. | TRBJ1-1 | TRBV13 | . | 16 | CASSILHGLWNTEAFF | TGTGCCAGCAGTATACTACACGGACTTTGGAACACTGAAGCTTTCTTT
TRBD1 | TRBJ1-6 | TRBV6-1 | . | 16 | CASSEWQGAYNSPLHF | TGTGCCAGCAGTGAATGGCAGGGGGCCTATAATTCACCCCTCCACTTT
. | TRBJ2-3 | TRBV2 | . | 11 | CASSLTDTQYF | TGTGCCAGCAGCTTGACAGATACGCAGTATTTT
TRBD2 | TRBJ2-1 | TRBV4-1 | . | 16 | CASSQVASGHYNEQFF | TGCGCCAGCAGCCAAGTTGCTAGCGGCCACTACAATGAGCAGTTCTTC
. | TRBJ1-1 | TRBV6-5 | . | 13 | CASSFTGIAEAFF | TGTGCCAGCAGCTTCACAGGGATCGCTGAAGCTTTCTTT
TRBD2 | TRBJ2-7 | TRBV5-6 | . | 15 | CASTTLAGAAYEQYF | TGTGCCAGCACCACGTTAGCGGGGGCTGCCTACGAGCAGTACTTC
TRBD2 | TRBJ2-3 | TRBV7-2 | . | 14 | CASSLASSGSTPYF | TGTGCCAGCAGCTTAGCCTCTAGCGGGAGCACCCCGTATTTT
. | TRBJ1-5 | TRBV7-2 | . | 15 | CASSLQGIGNQPQHF | TGTGCCAGCAGCTTACAGGGGATAGGCAATCAGCCCCAGCATTTT
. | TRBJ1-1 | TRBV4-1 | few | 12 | CASSPTNTEAFF | TGCGCCAGCAGCCCTACGAACACTGAAGCTTTCTTT
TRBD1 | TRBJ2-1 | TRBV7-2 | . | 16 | CASSYGSGTAYNEQFF | TGTGCCAGCAGCTACGGATCCGGGACAGCCTACAATGAGCAGTTCTTC
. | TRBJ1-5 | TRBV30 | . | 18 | CAWSDGRVWGKGNQPQHF | TGTGCCTGGAGTGACGGCAGGGTCTGGGGAAAGGGCAATCAGCCCCAGCATTTT
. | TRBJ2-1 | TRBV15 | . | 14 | CATGGGAENNEQFF | TGTGCCACCGGGGGCGGAGCGGAAAACAATGAGCAGTTCTTC
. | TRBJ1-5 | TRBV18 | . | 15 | CASSPAGIHGQPQHF | TGTGCCAGCTCTCCTGCAGGGATTCACGGCCAGCCCCAGCATTTT
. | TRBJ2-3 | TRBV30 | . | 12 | CAWSVSGDTQYF | TGTGCCTGGAGTGTATCAGGGGATACGCAGTATTTT
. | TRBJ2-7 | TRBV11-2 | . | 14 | CASSAQGSSYEQYF | TGTGCCAGCAGTGCCCAGGGGAGCTCCTACGAGCAGTACTTC
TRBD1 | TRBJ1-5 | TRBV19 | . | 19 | CASNNPGQGTVYSNQPQHF | TGTGCCAGTAACAACCCGGGACAGGGCACCGTTTATAGCAATCAGCCCCAGCATTTT
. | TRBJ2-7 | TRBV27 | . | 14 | CASRGAERYYEQYF | TGTGCCAGCAGGGGAGCGGAGCGTTACTACGAGCAGTACTTC
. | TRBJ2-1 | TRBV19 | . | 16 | CASSIDSDIGYNEQFF | TGTGCCAGTAGTATAGACTCGGACATTGGGTACAATGAGCAGTTCTTC
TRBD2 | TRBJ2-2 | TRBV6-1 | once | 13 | CASLGGGTGELFF | TGTGCCAGCCTCGGGGGGGGCACCGGGGAGCTGTTTTTT
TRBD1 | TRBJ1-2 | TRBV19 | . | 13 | CASSIGPGQGVTF | TGTGCCAGTAGTATCGGACCCGGACAGGGAGTCACCTTC
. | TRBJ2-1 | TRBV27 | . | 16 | CASSFPGAASYNEQFF | TGTGCCAGCAGTTTCCCAGGGGCCGCCTCCTACAATGAGCAGTTCTTC
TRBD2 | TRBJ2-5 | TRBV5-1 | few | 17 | CASRSRTSGAYQETQYF | TGCGCCAGCAGATCGAGGACTAGCGGGGCGTACCAAGAGACCCAGTACTTC
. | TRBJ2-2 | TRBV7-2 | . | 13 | CASSPPPAGELFF | TGTGCCAGCAGCCCCCCTCCAGCCGGGGAGCTGTTTTTT
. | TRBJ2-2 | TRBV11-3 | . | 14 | CASSLGVNTGELFF | TGTGCCAGCAGCTTAGGCGTGAACACCGGGGAGCTGTTTTTT
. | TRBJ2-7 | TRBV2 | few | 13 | CASISTSEGRTYF | TGTGCCAGCATTTCTACCTCGGAGGGGAGAACGTACTTC
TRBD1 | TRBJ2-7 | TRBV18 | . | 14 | CASSPGQGATEQYF | TGTGCCAGCTCACCGGGACAGGGGGCAACCGAGCAGTACTTC
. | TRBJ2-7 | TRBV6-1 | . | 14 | CASREMDSSYEQYF | TGTGCCAGCCGCGAAATGGACAGTTCCTACGAGCAGTACTTC
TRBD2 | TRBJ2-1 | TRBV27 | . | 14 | CASRPVGPGGEQFF | TGTGCCAGCAGGCCAGTGGGGCCGGGGGGGGAGCAGTTCTTC
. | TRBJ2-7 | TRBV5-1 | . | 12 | CASSPGSLEQYF | TGCGCCAGCAGCCCAGGCAGTCTCGAGCAGTACTTC
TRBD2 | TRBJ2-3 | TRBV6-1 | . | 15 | CASWGSGAPTDTQYF | TGTGCCAGCTGGGGTAGCGGGGCGCCCACAGATACGCAGTATTTT
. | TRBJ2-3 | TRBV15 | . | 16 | CATSRDPGSSTDTQYF | TGTGCCACCAGCAGAGACCCCGGGTCTTCCACAGATACGCAGTATTTT
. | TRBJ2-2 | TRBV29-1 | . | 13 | CSVDPQSTGELFF | TGCAGCGTTGATCCCCAATCCACCGGGGAGCTGTTTTTT
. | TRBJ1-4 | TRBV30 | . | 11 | CAWTVREKLFF | TGTGCCTGGACAGTTCGTGAAAAACTGTTTTTT
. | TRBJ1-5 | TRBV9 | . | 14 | CASSVAASNQPQHF | TGTGCCAGCAGCGTAGCTGCGAGCAATCAGCCCCAGCATTTT
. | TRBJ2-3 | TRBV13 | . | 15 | CASSPFGGGTDTQYF | TGTGCCAGCAGCCCTTTCGGAGGGGGCACAGATACGCAGTATTTT
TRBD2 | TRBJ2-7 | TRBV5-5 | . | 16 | CASSRTGTSGSYEQYF | TGTGCCAGCAGCCGAACCGGGACTAGCGGTTCCTACGAGCAGTACTTC